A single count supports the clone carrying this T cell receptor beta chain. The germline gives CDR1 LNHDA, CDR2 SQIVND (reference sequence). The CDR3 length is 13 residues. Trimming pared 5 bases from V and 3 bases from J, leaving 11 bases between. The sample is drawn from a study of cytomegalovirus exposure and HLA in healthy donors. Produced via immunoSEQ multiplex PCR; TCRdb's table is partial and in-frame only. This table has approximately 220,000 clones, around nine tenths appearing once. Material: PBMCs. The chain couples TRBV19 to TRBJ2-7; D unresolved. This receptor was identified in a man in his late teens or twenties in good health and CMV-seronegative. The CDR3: CASSLADRYEQYF. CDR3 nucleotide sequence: TGTGCCAGTAGTCTTGCGGATCGCTACGAGCAGTACTTC. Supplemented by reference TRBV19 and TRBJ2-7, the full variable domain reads DGGITQSPKYLFRKEGQNVTLSCEQNLNHDAMYWYRQDPGQGLRLIYYSQIVNDFQKGDIAEGYSVSREKKESFPLTVTSAQKNPTAFYLCASSLADRYEQYFGPGTRLTVT.